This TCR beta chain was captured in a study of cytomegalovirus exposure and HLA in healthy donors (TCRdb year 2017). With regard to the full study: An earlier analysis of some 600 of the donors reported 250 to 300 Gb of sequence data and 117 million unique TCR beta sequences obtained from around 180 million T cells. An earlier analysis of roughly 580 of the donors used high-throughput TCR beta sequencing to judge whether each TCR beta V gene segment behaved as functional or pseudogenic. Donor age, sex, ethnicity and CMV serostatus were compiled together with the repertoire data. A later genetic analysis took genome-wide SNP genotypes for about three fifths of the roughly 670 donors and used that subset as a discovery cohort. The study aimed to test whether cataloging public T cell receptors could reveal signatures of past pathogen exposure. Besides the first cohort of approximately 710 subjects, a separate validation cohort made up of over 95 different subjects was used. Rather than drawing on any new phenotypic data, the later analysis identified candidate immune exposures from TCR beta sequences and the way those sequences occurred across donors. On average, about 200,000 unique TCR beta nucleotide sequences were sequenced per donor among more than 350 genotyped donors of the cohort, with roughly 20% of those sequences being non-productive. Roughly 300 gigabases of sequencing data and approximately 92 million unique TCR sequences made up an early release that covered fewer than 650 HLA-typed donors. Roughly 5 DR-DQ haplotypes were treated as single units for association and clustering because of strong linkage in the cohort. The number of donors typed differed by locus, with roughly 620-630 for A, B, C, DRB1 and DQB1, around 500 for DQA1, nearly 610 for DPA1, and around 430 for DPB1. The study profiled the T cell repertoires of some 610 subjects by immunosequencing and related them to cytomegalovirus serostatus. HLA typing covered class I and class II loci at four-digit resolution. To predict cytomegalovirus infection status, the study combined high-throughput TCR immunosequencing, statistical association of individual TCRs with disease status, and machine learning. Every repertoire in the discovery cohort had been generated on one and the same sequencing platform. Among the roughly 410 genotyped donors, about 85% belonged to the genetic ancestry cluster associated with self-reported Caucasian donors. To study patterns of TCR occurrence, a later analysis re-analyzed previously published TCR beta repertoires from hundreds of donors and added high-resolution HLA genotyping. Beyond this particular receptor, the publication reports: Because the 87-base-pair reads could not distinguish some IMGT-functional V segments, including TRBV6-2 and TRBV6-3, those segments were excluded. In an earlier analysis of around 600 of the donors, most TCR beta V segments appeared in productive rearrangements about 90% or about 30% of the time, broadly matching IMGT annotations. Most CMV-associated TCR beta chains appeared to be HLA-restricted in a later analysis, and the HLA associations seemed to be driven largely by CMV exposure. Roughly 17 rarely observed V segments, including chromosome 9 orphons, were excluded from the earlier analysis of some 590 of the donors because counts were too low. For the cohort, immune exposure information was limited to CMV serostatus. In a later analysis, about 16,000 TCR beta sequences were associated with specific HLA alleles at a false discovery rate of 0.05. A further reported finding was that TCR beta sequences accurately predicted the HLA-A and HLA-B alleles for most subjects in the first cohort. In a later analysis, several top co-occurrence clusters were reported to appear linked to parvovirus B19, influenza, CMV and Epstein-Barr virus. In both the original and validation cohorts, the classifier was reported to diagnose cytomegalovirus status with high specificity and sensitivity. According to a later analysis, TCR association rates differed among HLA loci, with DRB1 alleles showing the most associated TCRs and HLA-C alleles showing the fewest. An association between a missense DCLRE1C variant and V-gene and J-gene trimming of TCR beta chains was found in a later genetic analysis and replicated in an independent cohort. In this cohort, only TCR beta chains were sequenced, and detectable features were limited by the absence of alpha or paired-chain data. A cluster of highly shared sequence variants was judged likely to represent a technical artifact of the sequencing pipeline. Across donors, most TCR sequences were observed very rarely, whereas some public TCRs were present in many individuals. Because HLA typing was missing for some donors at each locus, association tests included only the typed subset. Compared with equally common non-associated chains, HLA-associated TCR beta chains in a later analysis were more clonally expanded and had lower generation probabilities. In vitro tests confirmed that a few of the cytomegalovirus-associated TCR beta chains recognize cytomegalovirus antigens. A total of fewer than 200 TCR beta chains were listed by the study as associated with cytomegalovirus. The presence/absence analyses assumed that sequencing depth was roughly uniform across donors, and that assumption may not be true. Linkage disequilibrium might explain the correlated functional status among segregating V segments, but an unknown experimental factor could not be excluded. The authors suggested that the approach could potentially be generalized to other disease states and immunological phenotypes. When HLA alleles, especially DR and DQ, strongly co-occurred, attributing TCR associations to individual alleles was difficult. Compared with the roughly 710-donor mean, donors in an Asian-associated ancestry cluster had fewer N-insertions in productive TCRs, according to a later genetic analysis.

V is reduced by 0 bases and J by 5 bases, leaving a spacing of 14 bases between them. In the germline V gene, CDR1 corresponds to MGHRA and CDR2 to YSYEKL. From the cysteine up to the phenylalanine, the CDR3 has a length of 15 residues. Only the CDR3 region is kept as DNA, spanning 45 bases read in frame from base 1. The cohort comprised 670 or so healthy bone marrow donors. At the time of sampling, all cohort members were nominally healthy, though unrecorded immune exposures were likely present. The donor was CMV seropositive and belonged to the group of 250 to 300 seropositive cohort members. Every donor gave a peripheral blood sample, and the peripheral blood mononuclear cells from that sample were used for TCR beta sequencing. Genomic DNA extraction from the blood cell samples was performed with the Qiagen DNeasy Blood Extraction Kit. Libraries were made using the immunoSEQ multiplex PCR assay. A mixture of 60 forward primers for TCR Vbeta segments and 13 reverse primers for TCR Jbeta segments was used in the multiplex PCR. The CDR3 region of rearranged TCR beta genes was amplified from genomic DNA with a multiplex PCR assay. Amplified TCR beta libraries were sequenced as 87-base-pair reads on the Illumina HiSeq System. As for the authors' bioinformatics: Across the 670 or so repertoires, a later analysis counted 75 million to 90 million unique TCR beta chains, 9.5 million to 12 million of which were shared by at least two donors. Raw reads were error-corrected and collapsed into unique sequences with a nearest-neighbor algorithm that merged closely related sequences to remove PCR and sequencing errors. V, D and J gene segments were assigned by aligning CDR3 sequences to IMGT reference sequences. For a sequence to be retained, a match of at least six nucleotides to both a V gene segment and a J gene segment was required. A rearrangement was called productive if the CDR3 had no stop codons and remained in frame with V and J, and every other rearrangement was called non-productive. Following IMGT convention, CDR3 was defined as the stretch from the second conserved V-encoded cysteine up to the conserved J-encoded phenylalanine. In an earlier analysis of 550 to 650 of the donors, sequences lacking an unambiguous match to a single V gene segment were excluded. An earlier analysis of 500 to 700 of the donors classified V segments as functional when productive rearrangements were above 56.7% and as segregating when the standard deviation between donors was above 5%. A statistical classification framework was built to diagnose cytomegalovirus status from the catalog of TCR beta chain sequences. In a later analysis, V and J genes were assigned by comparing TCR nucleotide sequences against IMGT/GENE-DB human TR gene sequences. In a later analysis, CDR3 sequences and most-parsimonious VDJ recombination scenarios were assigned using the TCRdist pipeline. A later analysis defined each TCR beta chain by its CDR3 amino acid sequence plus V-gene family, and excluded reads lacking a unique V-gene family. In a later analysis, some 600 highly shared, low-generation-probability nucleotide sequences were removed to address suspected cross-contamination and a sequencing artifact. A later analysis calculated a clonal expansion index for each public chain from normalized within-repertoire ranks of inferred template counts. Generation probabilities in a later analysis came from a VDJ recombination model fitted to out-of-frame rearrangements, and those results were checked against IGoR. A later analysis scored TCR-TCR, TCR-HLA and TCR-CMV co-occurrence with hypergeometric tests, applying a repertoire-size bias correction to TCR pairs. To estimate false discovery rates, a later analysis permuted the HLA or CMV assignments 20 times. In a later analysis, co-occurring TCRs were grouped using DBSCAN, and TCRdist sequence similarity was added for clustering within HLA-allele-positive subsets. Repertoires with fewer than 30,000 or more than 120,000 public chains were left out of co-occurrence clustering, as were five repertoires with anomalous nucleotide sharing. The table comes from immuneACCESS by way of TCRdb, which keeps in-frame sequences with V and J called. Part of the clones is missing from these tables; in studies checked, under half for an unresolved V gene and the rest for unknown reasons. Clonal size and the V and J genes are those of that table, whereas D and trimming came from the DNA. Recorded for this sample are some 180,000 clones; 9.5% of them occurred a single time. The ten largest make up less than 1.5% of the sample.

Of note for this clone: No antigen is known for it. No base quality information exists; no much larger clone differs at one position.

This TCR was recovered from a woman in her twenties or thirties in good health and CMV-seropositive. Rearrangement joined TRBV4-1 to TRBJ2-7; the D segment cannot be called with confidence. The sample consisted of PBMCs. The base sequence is TGCGCCAGCAGCCAAGACGGAGCTTCTACCGACGAGCAGTACTTC. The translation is CASSQDGASTDEQYF.